This T cell receptor (beta chain) was documented in a study of control samples from healthy donors and cancer patients. The method was immunoSEQ multiplex PCR; TCRdb's version includes in-frame clones alone and lacks a portion of them. Of 45,000 to 60,000 clones in the sample, 94% were seen once. This clone is a singleton in its sample. The source of this sequence is a young man in good health. The sequenced sample consisted of blood.

The CDR3 reads CASSFSGGDNEQFF. Written as DNA, the CDR3 is TGTGCCAGCAGTTTCAGCGGGGGGGACAATGAGCAGTTCTTC. The rearrangement uses TRBV28 and TRBJ2-1; 10 bases are a match to TRBD2. Losses at the gene ends were 3 bases for V and 5 bases for J; bases not matched to a gene: 1. Germline assignment: CDR1 MDHEN and CDR2 SYDVKM. The CDR3 is 14 amino acids.